This is a list of T cell receptor beta chains from one sample in a study of neoadjuvant nivolumab and ipilimumab in lung cancer. Using immunoSEQ multiplex PCR, the repertoire was profiled, and TCRdb retains in-frame clones only, with some absent. The top ten clones hold roughly 1.4% of a sample with about 3,900 clones, about 80% of them seen once. The specimen was peripheral blood, collected after neoadjuvant nivolumab, alone or with ipilimumab, at or shortly before surgery. All receptors come from an adult with non-small cell lung cancer. Each CDR3 is given with its conserved first and last residue.

j_gene: TRBJ2-2
v_gene: TRBV4-2
CDR3aa: CASSQDLLTGELFF

j_gene: TRBJ1-2
v_gene: TRBV6-5
CDR3aa: CASSYSGIHGYTF

j_gene: TRBJ2-2
v_gene: TRBV30
CDR3aa: CAFSRDSLVRELFF

j_gene: TRBJ2-3
v_gene: TRBV13
CDR3aa: CASSVRNTDTQYF

j_gene: TRBJ2-1
v_gene: TRBV30
CDR3aa: CAWSDRAGGSYNEQFF

j_gene: TRBJ2-7
v_gene: TRBV19
CDR3aa: CASGDDRGGNNEQYF

j_gene: TRBJ1-5
v_gene: TRBV7-8
CDR3aa: CASSLANENSNQPQHF

j_gene: TRBJ2-3
v_gene: TRBV18
CDR3aa: CASVRGRGTDTQYF

j_gene: TRBJ2-7
v_gene: TRBV7-3
CDR3aa: CASSSGQGGEQYF

j_gene: TRBJ1-1
v_gene: TRBV7-9
CDR3aa: CASSLEQGHHTEAFF

j_gene: TRBJ1-2
v_gene: TRBV15
CDR3aa: CATSRDSYGYTF

j_gene: TRBJ2-1
v_gene: TRBV19
CDR3aa: CASTSGRRYNEQFF

j_gene: TRBJ2-3
v_gene: TRBV9
CDR3aa: CASSVSSGKDAQYF

j_gene: TRBJ2-1
v_gene: TRBV18
CDR3aa: CASSPVAQGEQFF

j_gene: TRBJ1-2
v_gene: TRBV19
CDR3aa: CASLWGDYGYTF

j_gene: TRBJ2-1
v_gene: TRBV25-1
CDR3aa: CASSVSGRSYNEQFF

j_gene: TRBJ2-1
v_gene: TRBV7-7
CDR3aa: CASSAGTSGYNEQFF

j_gene: TRBJ2-1
v_gene: TRBV6-4
CDR3aa: CASSEGTREQFF

j_gene: TRBJ2-3
v_gene: TRBV19
CDR3aa: CASRVGASNTDTQYF

j_gene: TRBJ1-2
v_gene: TRBV19
CDR3aa: CASRLQGREGGYTF

j_gene: TRBJ2-7
v_gene: TRBV23-1
CDR3aa: CASSKAGGNYEQYF

j_gene: TRBJ1-2
v_gene: TRBV15
CDR3aa: CATSRDSRDRGDGYTF

j_gene: TRBJ1-2
v_gene: TRBV15
CDR3aa: CATSRDGQGYYGYTF

j_gene: TRBJ1-2
v_gene: TRBV6-4
CDR3aa: CASSDSYGYTF

j_gene: TRBJ1-2
v_gene: TRBV7-4
CDR3aa: CASSCGKTYGYTF

j_gene: TRBJ2-5
v_gene: TRBV27
CDR3aa: CASSSSGQGAGETQYF

j_gene: TRBJ2-3
v_gene: TRBV29-1
CDR3aa: CSVIGTGGRTDTQYF

j_gene: TRBJ1-4
v_gene: TRBV28
CDR3aa: CASSLGIGLNEKLFF

j_gene: TRBJ1-3
v_gene: TRBV5-1
CDR3aa: CASSEGLFDGNTIYF

j_gene: TRBJ1-2
v_gene: TRBV5-4
CDR3aa: CASSPEGGGYGYTF

j_gene: TRBJ1-5
v_gene: TRBV6-4
CDR3aa: CASREPRDRGSNQPQHF

j_gene: TRBJ1-1
v_gene: TRBV28
CDR3aa: CASSSYPGQGVNTEAFF

j_gene: TRBJ2-1
v_gene: TRBV19
CDR3aa: CASSMRLAGVDEQFF

j_gene: TRBJ2-7
v_gene: TRBV28
CDR3aa: CASSLTHTTRWEQYF

j_gene: TRBJ1-1
v_gene: TRBV6-5
CDR3aa: CASSYTGHLEAFF

j_gene: TRBJ2-6
v_gene: TRBV9
CDR3aa: CASRASHSGANVLTF

j_gene: TRBJ2-7
v_gene: TRBV27
CDR3aa: CASFPRDGPYEQYF

j_gene: TRBJ2-7
v_gene: TRBV19
CDR3aa: CASSIAGGYEQYF

j_gene: TRBJ1-4
v_gene: TRBV29-1
CDR3aa: CSGTQGVGEKLFF

j_gene: TRBJ2-4
v_gene: TRBV2
CDR3aa: CASSEEVTDWSKNIQYF

j_gene: TRBJ2-1
v_gene: TRBV9
CDR3aa: CASSLATGTGDNEQFF

j_gene: TRBJ1-1
v_gene: TRBV28
CDR3aa: CASSLQGLEAFF